The source of this TCR beta chain is a study of cytomegalovirus exposure and HLA in healthy donors. General study points: As was reported, the classifier diagnosed cytomegalovirus status with high specificity and sensitivity.

Produced via immunoSEQ multiplex PCR; TCRdb's table is partial and in-frame only. This table holds roughly 120,000 clones, approximately 89% found once. On this clone itself: Its target is unknown.

The germline gives CDR1 LGHNA, CDR2 YNFKEQ. V was shortened by 2 bases and J by 9 bases, with 16 bases between the two germline ends. The CDR3 is 15 residues long. The chain uses TRBV4-2 and TRBJ2-2; a weak D match, TRBD2 (6 bases). The TCR comes from a man aged 30 to 39 in good health and CMV-seronegative. The source material was PBMCs. CDR3 in DNA: TGTGCCAGCAGCCAACGAACTGATAGCGGCAGGGAGCTGTTTTTT. Encoded protein: CASSQRTDSGRELFF.